Listed below are T cell receptor beta chains from one sample, sequenced in a study of Graves' ophthalmopathy and Graves' hyperthyroidism. TCRdb re-called the multiplex PCR reads with MiXCR, one entry per CDR3 protein. The sample lists 400,000 to 450,000 distinct CDR3 sequences, around 21% occurring once. The source material was peripheral blood. The receptors shown here come from a young woman with stable Graves' hyperthyroidism. The conserved cysteine and the conserved F or W are not part of the CDR3 here.

V	J	CDR3
TRBV28	TRBJ1-5	ASRTGSGSGEPQH
TRBV12-3/TRBV12-4	TRBJ2-7	ASSYSARDIYEQY
TRBV6-1	TRBJ1-1	ASSEAVTLRGNTEAF
TRBV9	TRBJ2-7	ASSPGTGGSEY
TRBV19	TRBJ1-6	ASSIDRRTPLH
TRBV27	TRBJ2-2	ASSAPYIGTGELF
TRBV20-1	TRBJ2-2	SAREFEPDGELF
TRBV6-5	TRBJ2-5	ASSSIGLGAQETQD
TRBV7-9	TRBJ2-7	ASSSANGGSHEQY
TRBV12-3/TRBV12-4	TRBJ1-5	ASSIERGQPQH
TRBV4-2	TRBJ2-3	ASSQQAGGSTDTQY
TRBV29-1	TRBJ2-5	SVDLRGETQY
TRBV9	TRBJ2-2	ASSVGGLAGGPGTGELF
TRBV20-1	TRBJ2-4	SASAPSGIKY